Given below is one T cell receptor (beta chain) in context. Using immunoSEQ multiplex PCR, the repertoire was profiled, and TCRdb retains in-frame clones only, with some absent. The table has more than 95,000 clones, around 94% seen once. This specimen comes from a study of control samples from healthy donors and cancer patients. The receptor comes from an elderly man with head and neck cancer. The sample comprised PBMCs.

CDR3 bases: TGCGCCAGCAGCTTGGACAGGGAAGCCGGGGAGCTGTTTTTT. Translating gives CASSLDREAGELFF. This chain connects TRBV5-1 to TRBJ2-2; a weak D match, TRBD1 (6 bases). The ends were cut back, 0 bases at V and 6 bases at J, with 9 bases in the middle. This CDR3 has 14 residues. Germline V gene data show CDR1 as SGHRS and CDR2 as YFSETQ.